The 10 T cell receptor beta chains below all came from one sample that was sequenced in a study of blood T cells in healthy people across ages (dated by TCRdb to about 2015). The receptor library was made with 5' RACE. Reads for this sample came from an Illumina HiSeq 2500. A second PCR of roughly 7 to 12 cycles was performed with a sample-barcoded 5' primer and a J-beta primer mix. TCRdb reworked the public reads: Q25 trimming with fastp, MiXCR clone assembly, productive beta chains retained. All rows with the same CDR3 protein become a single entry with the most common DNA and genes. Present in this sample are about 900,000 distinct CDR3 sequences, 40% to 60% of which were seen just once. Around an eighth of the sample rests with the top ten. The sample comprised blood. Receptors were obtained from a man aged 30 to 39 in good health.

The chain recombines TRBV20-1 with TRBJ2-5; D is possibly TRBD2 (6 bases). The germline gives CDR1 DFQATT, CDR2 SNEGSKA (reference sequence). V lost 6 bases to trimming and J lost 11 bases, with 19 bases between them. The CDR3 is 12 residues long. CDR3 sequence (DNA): TGCAGTGCCGGGGGACCATACAATGAGCAGTACTTC. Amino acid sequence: CSAGGPYNEQYF.

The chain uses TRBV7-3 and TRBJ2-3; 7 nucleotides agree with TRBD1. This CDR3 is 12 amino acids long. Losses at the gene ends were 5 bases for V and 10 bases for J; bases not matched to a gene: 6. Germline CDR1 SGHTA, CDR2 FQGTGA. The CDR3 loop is CASSPTGRAQYF. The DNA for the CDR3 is TGTGCCAGCAGCCCGACAGGGAGAGCGCAGTATTTT.

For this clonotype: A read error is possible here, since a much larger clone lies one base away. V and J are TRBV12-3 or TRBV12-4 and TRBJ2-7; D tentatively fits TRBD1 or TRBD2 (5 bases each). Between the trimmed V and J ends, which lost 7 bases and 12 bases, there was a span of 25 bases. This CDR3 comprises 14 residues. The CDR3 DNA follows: TGTGCCAGCAATAAAGGGGCAGGGAAAGGGACCCGGTACTTC. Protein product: CASNKGAGKGTRYF.

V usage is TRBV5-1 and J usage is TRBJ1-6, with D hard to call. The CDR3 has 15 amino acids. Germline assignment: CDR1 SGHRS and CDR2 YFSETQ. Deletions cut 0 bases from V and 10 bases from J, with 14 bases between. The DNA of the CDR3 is TGCGCCAGCAGCTTGGAGGCAGGTTCAGAATCACCCCTCCACTTT. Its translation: CASSLEAGSESPLHF. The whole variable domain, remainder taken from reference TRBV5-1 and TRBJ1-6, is KAGVTQTPRYLIKTRGQQVTLSCSPISGHRSVSWYQQTPGQGLQFLFEYFSETQRNKGNFPGRFSGRQFSNSRSEMNVSTLELGDSALYLCASSLEAGSESPLHFGNGTRLTVT.

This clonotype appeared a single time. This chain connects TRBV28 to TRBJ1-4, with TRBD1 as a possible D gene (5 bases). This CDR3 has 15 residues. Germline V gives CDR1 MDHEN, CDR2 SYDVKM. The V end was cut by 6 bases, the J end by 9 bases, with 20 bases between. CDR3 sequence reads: CASRLGGNANKKLFF. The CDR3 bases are TGTGCCAGCAGATTGGGGGGTAACGCAAATAAAAAACTGTTTTTT.

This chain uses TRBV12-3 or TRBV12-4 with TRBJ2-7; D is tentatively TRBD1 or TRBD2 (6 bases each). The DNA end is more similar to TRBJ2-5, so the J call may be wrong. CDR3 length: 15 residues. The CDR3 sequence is CASSLRGAAAETQYF. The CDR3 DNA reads TGTGCCAGCAGCCTAAGGGGGGCCGCGGCCGAGACCCAGTACTTC.

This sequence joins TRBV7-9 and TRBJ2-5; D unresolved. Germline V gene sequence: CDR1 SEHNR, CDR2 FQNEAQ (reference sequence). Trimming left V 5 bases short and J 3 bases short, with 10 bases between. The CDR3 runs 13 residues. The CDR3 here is CASSTMTEETQYF. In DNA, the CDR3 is TGTGCCAGCAGCACGATGACCGAAGAGACCCAGTACTTC.

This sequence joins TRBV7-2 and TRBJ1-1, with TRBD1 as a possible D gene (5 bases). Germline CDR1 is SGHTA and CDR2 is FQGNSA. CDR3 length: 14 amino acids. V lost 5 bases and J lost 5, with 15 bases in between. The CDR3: CASSQTMGRTEAFF. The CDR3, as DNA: TGTGCCAGCAGCCAAACGATGGGACGGACTGAAGCTTTCTTT. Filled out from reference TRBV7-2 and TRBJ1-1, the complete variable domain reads GAGVSQSPSNKVTEKGKDVELRCDPISGHTALYWYRQSLGQGLEFLIYFQGNSAPDKSGLPSDRFSAERTGGSVSTLTIQRTQQEDSAVYLCASSQTMGRTEAFFGQGTRLTVV.

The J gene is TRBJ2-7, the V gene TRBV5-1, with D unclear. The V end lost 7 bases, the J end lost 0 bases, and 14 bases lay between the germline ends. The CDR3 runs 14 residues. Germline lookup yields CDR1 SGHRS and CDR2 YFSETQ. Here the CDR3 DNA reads TGCGCCAGCCGCCGGGTGGGGTACTCCTACGAGCAGTACTTC. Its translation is CASRRVGYSYEQYF.

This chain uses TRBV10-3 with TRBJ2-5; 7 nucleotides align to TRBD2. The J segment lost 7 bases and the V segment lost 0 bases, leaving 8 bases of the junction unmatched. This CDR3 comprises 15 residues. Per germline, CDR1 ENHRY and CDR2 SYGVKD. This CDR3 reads CAISESTSPDGTQYF. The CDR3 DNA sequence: TGTGCCATCAGTGAGTCGACTAGCCCAGACGGGACCCAGTACTTC.